The present entry profiles one T cell receptor (beta chain) with its context. The antigen is undetermined. TCRdb analysed the 5' RACE reads with MiXCR anew, one entry per CDR3 protein. The table includes approximately 300,000 distinct CDR3 sequences, approximately 20% detected once. Per germline, CDR1 SGHTA and CDR2 FQGTGA. This CDR3 has 14 residues. Trimming took 5 bases from V and 9 from J; bases not matched to a gene: 7. These data come from a study of CD8 T cells in ankylosing spondylitis. Study-wide results and limits: Enrichment of disease-linked clones was reportedly significant in matched ankylosing spondylitis synovial fluid. Seven to nine highly homologous variants formed a TCR beta motif that appeared characteristic of ankylosing spondylitis blood.

J is TRBJ1-6 and V is TRBV7-3; 7 nucleotides align to TRBD1. This receptor was taken from a male donor with ankylosing spondylitis or in good health (not recorded which). The specimen sequenced was blood, either unsorted or a sorted T cell fraction (not recorded which). Here the CDR3 reads CASSPTGVGSPLHF. As DNA, the CDR3 is TGTGCCAGCAGCCCTACAGGGGTGGGTTCACCCCTCCACTTT.